A single sample is the source of the 10 T cell receptor beta chains below, sequenced in a study of T-cell memory formation after mild COVID-19. TCRdb re-called the 5' RACE reads with MiXCR, one entry per CDR3 protein. The profile shows 89,000 or so distinct CDR3 sequences, roughly 12% of them singletons. Source material: PBMCs or a T cell subset sorted from them (not recorded which). The receptors here all came from a man aged 18-30 years who had mild COVID-19 (a few samples of this study predate the infection). Cell type and time point are not known.

This clonotype turned up a few times. The CDR3 coding sequence is TGCAGTGCCGGGGACAGTCTAAACACTGAAGCTTTCTTT. This codes for CSAGDSLNTEAFF. This sequence joins TRBV20-1 and TRBJ1-1; 7 nucleotides align to TRBD1. In germline, CDR1 is DFQATT, CDR2 SNEGSKA (reference sequence). This CDR3 spans 13 amino acids. V was clipped by 6 bases and J by 2 bases; unmatched bases: 6.

The sample holds many counts of this clonotype. This chain's CDR3 is CASSLEGTSGGADTQYF. The CDR3 DNA reads TGCGCCAGCAGCTTGGAGGGGACTAGCGGGGGCGCAGATACGCAGTATTTT. The chain recombines TRBV5-1 with TRBJ2-3; 14 nucleotides match TRBD2. The germline V gene encodes CDR1 SGHRS and CDR2 YFSETQ. There are 17 residues in the CDR3. The V segment lost 0 bases and the J segment 4 bases; nucleotides outside the gene matches: 4.

This clonotype was seen more than once but under ten times. The V gene is TRBV3-1, the J gene TRBJ2-1; D perhaps matches TRBD2 (5 bases). This CDR3 comprises 16 residues. Germline CDR1 LGHDT, CDR2 YNNKEL (reference sequence). V was cut by 3 bases and J by 5 bases, with 17 bases left in between. The CDR3 is CASSQVPGNFDNEQFF. The CDR3 coding sequence is TGTGCCAGCAGCCAGGTCCCCGGGAATTTCGACAATGAGCAGTTCTTC.

The chain joins TRBV6-6 to TRBJ2-5, with 7 bases identical to TRBD2. CDR1 is MNHNY, CDR2 SVGAGI, per germline (reference sequence). The CDR3 is 15 amino acids. Trimming took 8 bases from V and 1 from J; bases not matched to a gene: 10. For the CDR3, the DNA is TGTGCCAGCGCCCCACGAGGCGGGGGCCAAGAGACCCAGTACTTC. Amino acids: CASAPRGGGQETQYF.

V and J are TRBV28 and TRBJ2-7; 10 bases map to TRBD2. The CDR3 length is 17 residues. CDR1 is MDHEN and CDR2 is SYDVKM in the germline V gene. V lost 3 bases, J lost 1 base, and 9 bases stayed unmatched. In DNA, the CDR3 is TGTGCCAGCAGTTTCGCTTCGTTAGCGGGGGGATCCTACGAGCAGTACGTC. This sequence encodes CASSFASLAGGSYEQYV.

CDR3 in amino acids: CSVEWADRGSTTEAFF. The CDR3 bases are TGCAGCGTTGAATGGGCCGACAGAGGAAGTACCACTGAAGCTTTCTTT. The J gene is TRBJ1-1, the V gene TRBV29-1; a possible D gene is TRBD1 (5 bases). Trimming stripped 2 bases from V and 4 bases from J, with 20 bases between. Looked up from germline, CDR1 is SQVTM and CDR2 is ANQGSEA. The CDR3 runs to 16 residues.

The chain links TRBV7-9 to TRBJ2-6, with a weak D call TRBD1 (6 bases). Looked up from germline, CDR1 is SEHNR and CDR2 is FQNEAQ (reference sequence). V was clipped by 9 bases and J by 0 bases, with 6 bases between them. The CDR3 runs to 13 residues. CDR3 amino acids: CARQGSGANVLTF. In nucleotides, the CDR3 is TGTGCCAGACAGGGCTCTGGGGCCAACGTCCTGACTTTC. Full variable domain (remainder filled in from reference TRBV7-9 and TRBJ2-6): DTGVSQNPRHKITKRGQNVTFRCDPISEHNRLYWYRQTLGQGPEFLTYFQNEAQLEKSRLLSDRFSAERPKGSFSTLEIQRTEQGDSAMYLCARQGSGANVLTFGAGSRLTVL.

This clonotype was counted at least ten times. This sequence joins TRBV20-1 and TRBJ2-7; D may be TRBD2 (5 bases). The V gene's germline CDR1 is DFQATT and CDR2 SNEGSKA (reference sequence). V lost 2 bases and J lost 0, with 11 bases in between. The length of the CDR3 is 14 residues. As DNA, the CDR3 is TGCAGTGCTAGAAACGGGGAAAGCTCCTACGAGCAGTACGTC. Its protein is CSARNGESSYEQYV.

This clonotype was found a few times. V gene TRBV4-1 combines with J gene TRBJ2-7; 9 nucleotides align to TRBD1. The CDR3 totals 15 residues. Germline loops: CDR1 MGHRA, CDR2 YSYEKL. V lost 1 base, J lost 3 bases, and 4 bases stayed unmatched. CDR3 protein: CASSQGTGEFYEQYF. DNA of the CDR3: TGCGCCAGCAGCCAAGGGACAGGGGAATTCTACGAGCAGTACTTC.

The V and J genes are TRBV5-6 and TRBJ2-1, with TRBD2 matching over 9 bases. The CDR3 consists of 14 residues. CDR1 is SGHDT and CDR2 is YYEEEE in the germline V gene. V was pared by 6 bases and J by 5 bases, with 6 bases of the junction left unmatched. The CDR3 DNA reads TGTGCCAGCATGCAGCGGGGGGCCCACAATGAGCAGTTCTTC. As protein: CASMQRGAHNEQFF.